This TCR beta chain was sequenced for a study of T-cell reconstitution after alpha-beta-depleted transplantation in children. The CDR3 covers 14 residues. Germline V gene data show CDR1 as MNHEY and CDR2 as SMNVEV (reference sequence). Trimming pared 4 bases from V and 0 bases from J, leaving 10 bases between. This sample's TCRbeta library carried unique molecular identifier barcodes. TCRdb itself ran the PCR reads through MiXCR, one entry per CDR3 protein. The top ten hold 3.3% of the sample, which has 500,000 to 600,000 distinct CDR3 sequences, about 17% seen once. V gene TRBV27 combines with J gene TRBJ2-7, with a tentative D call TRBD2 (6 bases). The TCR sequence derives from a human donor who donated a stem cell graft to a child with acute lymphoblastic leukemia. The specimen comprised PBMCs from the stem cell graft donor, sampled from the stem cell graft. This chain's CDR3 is CASSWAGFSYEQYF. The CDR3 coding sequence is TGTGCCAGCAGTTGGGCGGGATTCTCCTACGAGCAGTACTTC.